A selection of T cell receptor beta chains follows, all from one sample in a study of T cell repertoires in cytomegalovirus infection. MiXCR, run by TCRdb on the reads, gives a single entry per CDR3 protein. Among approximately 260,000 distinct CDR3 sequences listed, 15% to 20% were seen once. Material: CD8+ T cells from PBMCs. Receptor source: a human donor in good health (CMV status not recorded). Some clones in this sample may be carry-over from other donors' samples. Each CDR3 is given with its conserved first and last residue. Each record gives: J gene, V gene, CDR3 protein.

TRBJ1-1	TRBV5-6	CASSSPTDGETEAFF
TRBJ2-1	TRBV6-1	CASSEGPSAGSWNEQFF
TRBJ1-1	TRBV29-1	CSVVPDGGVTEAFF
TRBJ2-7	TRBV6-2/TRBV6-3	CASNIGPGLAGRYEQYF
TRBJ2-1	TRBV7-8	CASSGGLGPYNEQFF
TRBJ1-1	TRBV6-6	CASLVGIEAFF
TRBJ2-7	TRBV7-6	CASSLDRSYEQYF
TRBJ2-5	TRBV12-3/TRBV12-4	CASSLVRGGETQYF
TRBJ2-2	TRBV29-1	CSVDPGDRVTGELFF
TRBJ2-2	TRBV29-1	CSVLPSGGATPGELFF
TRBJ2-3	TRBV5-1	CASSLEADSDTQYF
TRBJ2-1	TRBV9	CASSVFSGRYNEQFF
TRBJ2-7	TRBV25-1	CASSVGTSASYEQYF
TRBJ2-5	TRBV28	CASSFGTGFSYDETQYF
TRBJ1-1	TRBV25-1	CASSEGRTEAFF
TRBJ2-1	TRBV27	CASSSWDSYNEQFF
TRBJ2-6	TRBV4-3	CASSQVRDSGANVLTF
TRBJ1-4	TRBV7-9	CASSSPGQGREKLFF
TRBJ2-5	TRBV5-1	CASSLGPSGDQETQYF
TRBJ1-1	TRBV29-1	CSVEYRGAFF
TRBJ2-1	TRBV7-9	CASMESGAVNNEQFF
TRBJ1-2	TRBV7-8	CASSLAPGYGYTF
TRBJ2-2	TRBV7-9	CASSSTRDRTSNTGELFF
TRBJ2-7	TRBV7-2	CASSLGRGPNYEQYF
TRBJ2-1	TRBV6-6	CASRNSRGNEQFF
TRBJ2-3	TRBV25-1	CASSEDRGYTDTQYF
TRBJ2-1	TRBV6-5	CASSYSRTSGYNEQFF
TRBJ2-5	TRBV27	CASSLGGGETQYF
TRBJ1-6	TRBV5-1	CASSLEWRAVNSPLHF
TRBJ2-4	TRBV15	CATSRVPVTRDIQYF
TRBJ2-7	TRBV7-9	CASSLYQYEQYF
TRBJ2-7	TRBV28	CASERTGNSYEQYF
TRBJ1-1	TRBV6-1	CASSETSGRGDTEAFF
TRBJ1-2	TRBV2	CASRGGQGAYGYTF
TRBJ2-5	TRBV19	CATRQPLETQYF
TRBJ1-2	TRBV10-3	CAISEWRTGLDGYTF
TRBJ2-1	TRBV5-5	CASSLDGRNEQFF
TRBJ2-7	TRBV5-6	CASSFPRGYESYEQYF
TRBJ2-3	TRBV15	CATSRRGNTDTQYF
TRBJ2-7	TRBV4-1	CASSLTSVGAHYEQYF
TRBJ1-2	TRBV29-1	CSVVEGANYGYTF
TRBJ1-1	TRBV7-9	CASSSAGKDTEAFF
TRBJ2-7	TRBV19	CASSPGLGSGYEQYF
TRBJ1-4	TRBV28	CASSPHPDNEKLFF
TRBJ2-7	TRBV5-6	CASSGASRGVYEQYF
TRBJ2-1	TRBV6-5	CASSYNGNEQFF
TRBJ1-2	TRBV6-2/TRBV6-3	CASSRQGLYGYTF